The present T cell receptor beta chain was sequenced within a study of blood T cell repertoires in COVID-19. Original processing notes: Researchers report that nucleated cell counts were estimated from reference gene primer amplification. The assay was immunoSEQ multiplex PCR, and TCRdb's table has in-frame clones only and misses some. Clone size and the V and J calls come from that table; the DNA yielded D and trimming. The table records about 210,000 clones, approximately 85% of them present only once. Trimming took 6 bases from V and 4 from J, leaving 6 bases between them. Germline loops: CDR1 MDHEN, CDR2 SYDVKM. This CDR3 comprises 12 residues.

The TCR originated in a woman in her forties or fifties with active or convalescent COVID-19. Material: peripheral blood. The chain recombines TRBV28 with TRBJ1-4; D is unclear. For the CDR3, the DNA is TGTGCCAGCAGGTCTAATAATGAAAAACTGTTTTTT. Its translation: CASRSNNEKLFF. Full variable domain (missing parts from reference TRBV28 and TRBJ1-4): DVKVTQSSRYLVKRTGEKVFLECVQDMDHENMFWYRQDPGLGLRLIYFSYDVKMKEKGDIPEGYSVSREKKERFSLILESASTNQTSMYLCASRSNNEKLFFGSGTQLSVL.